One and the same sample provided the 28 T cell receptor beta chains below, sequenced in a study of cytomegalovirus exposure and HLA in healthy donors. TCRdb's table, derived via immunoSEQ multiplex PCR, lists solely in-frame clones and lacks some. Here the sample spans almost 200,000 clones, about 81% being singletons. Material for sequencing was PBMCs. The receptor set was obtained from a woman aged 25-40 years in good health and CMV-seronegative.

V and J are TRBV7-7 and TRBJ2-5; possible D gene TRBD1, 6 bases. This CDR3 is 14 amino acids long. Trimming took 5 bases from V and 5 from J, leaving 15 bases between them. Germline loops: CDR1 SSHAT, CDR2 FNYEAQ (reference sequence). The CDR3 spells CASSPNGGAETQYF. The CDR3 region has the DNA TGTGCCAGCAGCCCCAATGGGGGCGCGGAGACCCAGTACTTC.

CDR3 loop: CASSRTSDKGTDTQYF. The CDR3 DNA sequence: TGTGCCAGCTCACGTACTAGCGATAAGGGCACAGATACGCAGTATTTT. This sequence joins TRBV18 and TRBJ2-3, with 7 positions matching TRBD2. The CDR3 consists of 16 residues. V lost 4 bases, J lost 1 base, and 8 bases stayed unmatched. Germline values: CDR1 KGHSH, CDR2 LQKENI. Complete variable domain (other parts from reference TRBV18 and TRBJ2-3): NAGVMQNPRHLVRRRGQEARLRCSPMKGHSHVYWYRQLPEEGLKFMVYLQKENIIDESGMPKERFSAEFPKEGPSILRIQQVVRGDSAAYFCASSRTSDKGTDTQYFGPGTRLTVL.

The V gene is TRBV9, the J gene TRBJ2-6, with TRBD1 as a possible D gene (5 bases). The CDR3 length is 17 residues. V dropped 3 bases and J dropped 0 bases, with 13 bases sitting between them. From germline, CDR1 is SGDLS and CDR2 YYNGEE. The CDR3 DNA reads as TGTGCCAGCAGCGAAGGGGTTCGAAGCTCTGGGGCCAACGTCCTGACTTTC. This codes for CASSEGVRSSGANVLTF. The entire variable domain, with the rest obtained from reference TRBV9 and TRBJ2-6, is as follows: DSGVTQTPKHLITATGQRVTLRCSPRSGDLSVYWYQQSLDQGLQFLIQYYNGEERAKGNILERFSAQQFPDLHSELNLSSLELGDSALYFCASSEGVRSSGANVLTFGAGSRLTVL.

This clone came up once. The chain employs TRBV19 and TRBJ1-1, with 7 nucleotides matching TRBD1. V shed 6 bases, J shed 5 bases, and the junction held 6 bases outside the gene matches. CDR3 length: 13 residues. Looked up from germline, CDR1 is LNHDA and CDR2 is SQIVND (reference sequence). The CDR3 protein is CASRTGLGTEAFF. In DNA form, the CDR3 reads TGTGCCAGTAGGACAGGGCTGGGGACTGAAGCTTTCTTT.

This clone came up once. The rearrangement joins TRBV28 to TRBJ1-3; 7 nucleotides match TRBD1. J gave up 2 bases and V 10 bases, and 5 bases lay outside the gene matches. The CDR3 covers 13 residues. Germline V CDR1 and CDR2: MDHEN, SYDVKM. This CDR3 reads CATRGTAGNTIYF. For the CDR3, the DNA is TGTGCCACTAGAGGGACAGCTGGAAACACCATATATTTT.

The V and J genes are TRBV28 and TRBJ1-2; 11 nucleotides line up with TRBD1. This CDR3 is built from 14 residues. The J segment lost 5 bases and the V segment lost 8 bases, leaving 7 bases of the junction unmatched. Germline values: CDR1 MDHEN, CDR2 SYDVKM. The CDR3: CASGKDRGLYGYTF. CDR3 sequence (DNA): TGTGCCAGCGGAAAGGACAGGGGGCTTTATGGCTACACCTTC.

The chain carries TRBV6-5 and TRBJ1-1; TRBD1 is a possible D gene (5 bases). The CDR3 runs to 13 residues. Germline V CDR1 and CDR2: MNHEY, SVGAGI. V was clipped by 6 bases and J by 1 base, with 9 bases between them. CDR3 in DNA: TGTGCCAGCAGGGGCACAGGGAACACTGAAGCTTTCTTT. Encoded protein: CASRGTGNTEAFF.

V is TRBV5-1 and J is TRBJ2-4; possible D gene TRBD2, 5 bases. V lost 4 bases, J lost 5 bases, and 16 bases lay in between. Germline CDR1 SGHRS, CDR2 YFSETQ. The CDR3 consists of 15 residues. The CDR3 sequence: CASSPPGVLQNIQYF. The CDR3 region has the DNA TGCGCCAGCAGCCCGCCCGGGGTCCTTCAAAACATTCAGTACTTC. Drawing the rest from reference TRBV5-1 and TRBJ2-4, the complete variable domain is KAGVTQTPRYLIKTRGQQVTLSCSPISGHRSVSWYQQTPGQGLQFLFEYFSETQRNKGNFPGRFSGRQFSNSRSEMNVSTLELGDSALYLCASSPPGVLQNIQYFGAGTRLSVL.

The V call is TRBV27, the J call TRBJ1-5, with TRBD1 matching over 8 bases. Losses at the gene ends were 5 bases for V and 5 bases for J; bases not matched to a gene: 5. Germline V gene lookup returns CDR1 MNHEY and CDR2 SMNVEV (reference sequence). The length of the CDR3 is 14 residues. In nucleotides, the CDR3 is TGTGCCAGCAGTGCCCAGGGGGCCGATCAGCCCCAGCATTTT. It codes for CASSAQGADQPQHF.

This clone turned up a few times. The chain recombines TRBV6-5 with TRBJ1-3; D unresolved. With 5 bases removed from V and 0 bases from J, the gap between germline ends came to 8 bases. The CDR3 covers 14 residues. Germline V lookup: CDR1 MNHEY, CDR2 SVGAGI. CDR3 amino acids: CASSQTSSGNTIYF. The CDR3 DNA follows: TGTGCCAGCAGTCAAACCAGCTCTGGAAACACCATATATTTT.

V and J are TRBV11-2 and TRBJ2-7; TRBD1 is a possible D gene (6 bases). CDR1 is SGHAT and CDR2 is FQNNGV in the germline V gene. Trimming pared 1 base from V and 2 bases from J, leaving 6 bases between. The CDR3 totals 13 residues. Here the CDR3 reads CASSLGTAYEQYF. The CDR3 nucleotides are TGTGCCAGCAGCTTAGGGACAGCCTACGAGCAGTACTTC. The full variable domain, its missing parts supplied by reference TRBV11-2 and TRBJ2-7, is EAGVAQSPRYKIIEKRQSVAFWCNPISGHATLYWYQQILGQGPKLLIQFQNNGVVDDSQLPKDRFSAERLKGVDSTLKIQPAKLEDSAVYLCASSLGTAYEQYFGPGTRLTVT.

The rearrangement links TRBV5-1 to TRBJ2-5; possible D gene TRBD1, 6 bases. Germline CDR1 and CDR2: SGHRS and YFSETQ. V was cut by 1 base and J by 5 bases, with 9 bases left in between. The CDR3 runs to 13 residues. In nucleotides, the CDR3 is TGCGCCAGCAGCTTGCAGAGGGGGGAGACCCAGTACTTC. Protein product: CASSLQRGETQYF.

V is TRBV11-2 and J is TRBJ2-7; 9 positions agree with TRBD1. The CDR3 has 16 amino acids. Germline V lookup: CDR1 SGHAT, CDR2 FQNNGV. Losses at the gene ends were 2 bases for V and 2 bases for J; bases not matched to a gene: 7. CDR3 DNA: TGTGCCAGCAGCTTATCCGGGACAGGGATTACCTACGAGCAGTACTTC. Translated, it gives CASSLSGTGITYEQYF.

Only a few counts were recorded for this clone. The rearrangement joins TRBV9 to TRBJ1-1; D gene unclear. Germline values: CDR1 SGDLS, CDR2 YYNGEE. This CDR3 region has 12 residues. V was shortened by 0 bases and J by 8 bases, with 8 bases between the two germline ends. CDR3 protein: CASSVGGGEAFF. DNA of the CDR3: TGTGCCAGCAGCGTAGGTGGAGGGGAAGCTTTCTTT.

This clone was recorded a few times. The chain has TRBV4-1 and TRBJ1-5, with 8 bases aligning to TRBD1. This CDR3 comprises 18 residues. Germline lookup yields CDR1 MGHRA and CDR2 YSYEKL. Unmatched junction bases numbered 15, after V lost 1 base and J lost 7 bases. The DNA for the CDR3 is TGCGCCAGCAGCCAAGGGCCAGAACAGGCATGGGACAGGCAGCCCCAGCATTTT. It codes for CASSQGPEQAWDRQPQHF.

The rearrangement uses TRBV2 and TRBJ2-1; 12 bases are shared with TRBD2. This CDR3 comprises 15 residues. Germline V gene sequence: CDR1 SNHLY, CDR2 FYNNEI. The ends lost 7 bases at V and 9 bases at J; junction bases unmatched: 10. The CDR3 DNA reads as TGTGCCAGCAACCAATGGACTAGCGGGGTTGGTGAGCAGTTCTTC. It yields the protein CASNQWTSGVGEQFF.

The genes are TRBV4-1 and TRBJ2-1; 8 nucleotides align to TRBD2. V gave up 4 bases and J gave up 8 bases; unmatched junction bases: 13. The CDR3 runs to 16 residues. Germline assignment: CDR1 MGHRA and CDR2 YSYEKL. CDR3 DNA: TGCGCCAGCAGCCGATTAACCGGGAGGGCCCCGGATGAGCAGTTCTTC. This sequence encodes CASSRLTGRAPDEQFF.

The chain is built from TRBV5-8 and TRBJ2-6; TRBD1 is a possible D gene (6 bases). From germline, CDR1 is SGHTS and CDR2 YDEGEE. The CDR3 has 16 residues. Trimming shortened V by 0 bases and J by 0 bases, and 7 bases separated the two germline ends. The CDR3, as DNA: TGTGCCAGCAGCTTGGTAGGGGGCTCTGGGGCCAACGTCCTGACTTTC. Translated, it gives CASSLVGGSGANVLTF.

The chain couples TRBV11-2 to TRBJ1-2, with D unresolved. Per germline, CDR1 SGHAT and CDR2 FQNNGV. The CDR3 is 13 amino acids. V was cut by 5 bases and J by 5 bases, with 12 bases left in between. For the CDR3, the DNA is TGTGCCAGCAGCCGAGCGGGGAGGTATGGCTACACCTTC. This gives the protein CASSRAGRYGYTF.

The rearrangement uses TRBV6-5 and TRBJ1-1; D is ambiguous. Germline V lookup: CDR1 MNHEY, CDR2 SVGAGI. V gave up 3 bases and J gave up 10 bases, with 15 bases separating them. This CDR3 is 13 amino acids long. CDR3 region: CASSYSTPGGAFF. The CDR3 DNA sequence: TGTGCCAGCAGTTATTCGACCCCGGGAGGAGCTTTCTTT.

V and J are TRBV15 and TRBJ2-5; TRBD2 matches 7 bases. V was clipped by 7 bases and J by 1 base; unmatched bases: 6. CDR3 length: 14 residues. CDR1 is LNHNV, CDR2 YYDKDF, per germline (reference sequence). Here the CDR3 DNA reads TGTGCCACCACCCCTTCGGGGGGCCAAGAGACCCAGTACTTC. Its translation is CATTPSGGQETQYF.

The chain recombines TRBV5-4 with TRBJ1-2; 10 bases line up with TRBD1. The CDR3 is 14 amino acids. J lost 5 bases, V lost 9 bases, and 10 bases had no gene match. Germline V CDR1 and CDR2: SGHNT, YYREEE (reference sequence). In DNA, the CDR3 is TGTGCCACCGTGGACAGGGGGGGCAGGTATGGCTACACCTTC. Amino acid sequence: CATVDRGGRYGYTF.

CDR3 in amino acids: CASSSQAGTAYEQYF. In DNA form, the CDR3 reads TGTGCCAGCAGCTCCCAAGCGGGTACCGCCTACGAGCAGTACTTC. This chain connects TRBV9 to TRBJ2-7; a possible D gene is TRBD2 (6 bases). The germline V gene encodes CDR1 SGDLS and CDR2 YYNGEE. This CDR3 has 15 amino acids. V lost 4 bases and J lost 2, with 16 bases in between.

V usage is TRBV18 and J usage is TRBJ1-6, with TRBD1 identical over 12 bases. Germline CDR1 and CDR2: KGHSH and LQKENI. J lost 11 bases, V lost 4 bases, and 12 bases had no gene match. This CDR3 is built from 17 residues. The CDR3: CASSRDGPGQGAAPLHF. In DNA form, the CDR3 reads TGTGCCAGCTCACGCGATGGGCCGGGACAGGGGGCGGCACCCCTCCACTTT.

The CDR3 bases are TGCGCCAGCAGCGCAGACATGAACACTGAAGCTTTCTTT. Protein sequence: CASSADMNTEAFF. The gene calls are TRBV5-1 and TRBJ1-1; D unclear. Between the trimmed V and J ends, which lost 4 bases and 0 bases, there was a span of 7 bases. The CDR3 contains 13 residues. The germline V gene has CDR1 SGHRS and CDR2 YFSETQ.

About this clone itself: Other nucleotide sequences from this sample produce the same CDR3. The chain employs TRBV10-3 and TRBJ2-7; TRBD1 aligns across 8 bases. This CDR3 is 14 amino acids long. Trimming cost V 8 bases and J 5 bases; bases outside gene matches: 11. CDR1 and CDR2 from the germline V gene are ENHRY and SYGVKD. The CDR3 DNA is TGTGCCATCGGACCTCGGGGACAGGCCCACGAGCAGTACTTC. Translated: CAIGPRGQAHEQYF.

The chain joins TRBV28 to TRBJ2-7; 8 bases match TRBD1. Trimming at V came to 5 bases and at J to 5 bases, leaving 11 bases not matched to a gene. The CDR3 has 15 amino acids. Germline V gene lookup returns CDR1 MDHEN and CDR2 SYDVKM. The CDR3 loop is CASSGFGQGDNEQYF. The CDR3 DNA reads as TGTGCCAGCAGTGGATTCGGACAGGGAGACAACGAGCAGTACTTC.

The chain links TRBV5-1 to TRBJ1-6, with D maybe TRBD1 (6 bases). CDR1 SGHRS and CDR2 YFSETQ come from the germline V gene. The CDR3 covers 15 residues. Trimming took off 0 bases at V and 7 bases at J, with 11 bases between the two ends. CDR3 sequence (DNA): TGCGCCAGCAGCTTGGGGAACAGGGCGAATTCACCCCTCCACTTT. It codes for CASSLGNRANSPLHF. Together with reference TRBV5-1 and TRBJ1-6, the CDR3 gives the full variable domain: KAGVTQTPRYLIKTRGQQVTLSCSPISGHRSVSWYQQTPGQGLQFLFEYFSETQRNKGNFPGRFSGRQFSNSRSEMNVSTLELGDSALYLCASSLGNRANSPLHFGNGTRLTVT.